This TCR beta chain was sequenced for a study of blood T cell repertoires in COVID-19. Overall study: Researchers got acute and convalescent COVID-19 samples from the United States, Italy and Spain. The analysed material was cDNA or gDNA that came from T cells, B-cell-depleted T cells, or PBMCs.

The data were produced by immunoSEQ multiplex PCR, yet TCRdb's version contains in-frame clones alone and is incomplete. Of around 170,000 clones listed, more than 70% are singletons. In its sample, this clone was seen many times. Deletions cut 0 bases from V and 7 bases from J, with 9 bases between. This CDR3 is 13 amino acids long. Germline-derived CDR1 and CDR2 are LNHNV and YYDKDF (reference sequence). The TCR was taken from a woman younger than 45 with acute or convalescent COVID-19. Sequenced: peripheral blood. This sequence joins TRBV15 and TRBJ2-5; D not resolved. CDR3 residues: CATSRDRSGTQYF. CDR3 DNA: TGTGCCACCAGCAGAGATCGATCGGGGACCCAGTACTTC.